The 26 T cell receptor beta chains reported below all come from one sample, sequenced in a study of blood T cell repertoires in COVID-19. Repertoires were generated with immunoSEQ multiplex PCR, while TCRdb's copy carries only in-frame clones and drops some. This sample has under 300,000 clones, with about 85% found just once. Sequencing used PBMCs or T cells enriched from blood (not recorded which). The receptors were gathered from a woman between 45 and 65 years old who had been exposed to COVID-19.

The V call is TRBV29-1, the J call TRBJ1-1, with 7 bases fitting TRBD1. CDR3 length: 13 residues. The ends lost 6 bases at V and 0 bases at J; junction bases unmatched: 4. Per germline, CDR1 SQVTM and CDR2 ANQGSEA. The CDR3 sequence is CSVTGTMNTEAFF. The CDR3 DNA reads as TGCAGCGTGACAGGGACAATGAACACTGAAGCTTTCTTT. The complete variable domain, with remaining parts taken from reference TRBV29-1 and TRBJ1-1, reads SAVISQKPSRDICQRGTSLTIQCQVDSQVTMMFWYRQQPGQSLTLIATANQGSEATYESGFVIDKFPISRPNLTFSTLTVSNMSPEDSSIYLCSVTGTMNTEAFFGQGTRLTVV.

The chain links TRBV9 to TRBJ1-1; tentative D call: TRBD1 (5 bases). Germline V gives CDR1 SGDLS, CDR2 YYNGEE. V was shortened by 1 base and J by 2 bases, with 12 bases between the two germline ends. The CDR3 length is 15 residues. CDR3 amino acids: CASSVNPGLNTEAFF. The CDR3 nucleotides read TGTGCCAGCAGCGTAAACCCGGGACTAAACACTGAAGCTTTCTTT.

This chain uses TRBV16 with TRBJ1-1, with 9 bases fitting TRBD1. The CDR3 contains 15 residues. The V gene end was trimmed by 4 bases and the J gene end by 5 bases; junction bases not matched to a gene: 8. CDR1 and CDR2 from the germline V gene are KGHSY and FQNENV. CDR3 DNA sequence: TGTGCCAGCAGCCCCACCCGGACAGGGGTGACTGAAGCTTTCTTT. Protein product: CASSPTRTGVTEAFF.

V gene TRBV11-1 combines with J gene TRBJ2-1; TRBD1 aligns across 8 bases. The CDR3 contains 16 residues. CDR1 is SGHAT, CDR2 FQDESV, per germline (reference sequence). V lost 1 base to trimming and J lost 7 bases; unmatched junction nucleotides: 9. The CDR3 sequence: CASSLDSRGRSNEQFF. CDR3 nucleotide sequence: TGTGCCAGCAGCTTAGATAGCAGGGGGCGATCTAATGAGCAGTTCTTC.

The CDR3 region has the DNA TGTGCCCCCGGCGGGGAAGAGACCCAGTACTTC. Translation: CAPGGEETQYF. V usage is TRBV6-4 and J usage is TRBJ2-5, with a possible D match to TRBD2 (6 bases). Germline CDR1 reads MRHNA; CDR2 reads SNTAGT. The CDR3 covers 11 residues. Trimming removed 11 bases at V and 3 bases at J, with 10 bases between.

The chain combines TRBV6-2 or TRBV6-3 with TRBJ2-3, with TRBD1 matching 8 bases. The ends lost 4 bases at V and 4 bases at J; junction bases unmatched: 4. The CDR3 totals 14 residues. From germline, CDR1 is MNHEY and CDR2 SVGEGT. The CDR3 nucleotides read TGTGCCAGCAGTTGGACAGGGAGCGCAGATACGCAGTATTTT. The encoded protein is CASSWTGSADTQYF.

CDR3 DNA sequence: TGTGCCAGCAGCCCTAACAGGGGGCCAAGAAACACCATATATTTT. Translated: CASSPNRGPRNTIYF. V is TRBV7-2 and J is TRBJ1-3; the match to TRBD1 covers 9 bases. This CDR3 has 15 residues. Germline V gene lookup returns CDR1 SGHTA and CDR2 FQGNSA. V trimming: 5 bases; J trimming: 5 bases; junction bases outside the gene matches: 7.

CDR3 region: CASSGGTGGQPQHF. In DNA, the CDR3 is TGTGCCAGCTCGGGCGGGACAGGGGGTCAGCCCCAGCATTTT. The V call is TRBV18, the J call TRBJ1-5, with TRBD1 identical over 11 bases. The V segment lost 6 bases and the J segment 6 bases; nucleotides outside the gene matches: 4. CDR1 is KGHSH and CDR2 is LQKENI in the germline V gene. The CDR3 is 14 amino acids.

The chain is built from TRBV15 and TRBJ2-2, with D hard to call. Germline values: CDR1 LNHNV, CDR2 YYDKDF (reference sequence). The CDR3 length is 14 residues. Trimming took 10 bases from V and 1 from J, leaving 13 bases between them. CDR3 in amino acids: CASRLSLNTGELFF. As DNA, the CDR3 is TGTGCCAGCCGACTTTCTTTGAACACCGGGGAGCTGTTTTTT. Using reference TRBV15 and TRBJ2-2 for the parts outside the CDR3, the full variable domain is DAMVIQNPRYQVTQFGKPVTLSCSQTLNHNVMYWYQQKSSQAPKLLFHYYDKDFNNEADTPDNFQSRRPNTSFCFLDIRSPGLGDTAMYLCASRLSLNTGELFFGEGSRLTVL.

This rearrangement joins TRBV7-3 to TRBJ2-2; the match to TRBD1 covers 8 bases. The CDR3 has 16 residues. V dropped 4 bases and J dropped 5; count of bases not matched to a gene: 9. CDR1 SGHTA and CDR2 FQGTGA come from the germline V gene. CDR3 nucleotide sequence: TGTGCCAGCAGCTCGATGGGACAGGCTATAACCGGGGAGCTGTTTTTT. Protein: CASSSMGQAITGELFF.

The chain carries TRBV5-6 and TRBJ2-5; D is unresolved. The CDR3 contains 14 residues. CDR1 is SGHDT, CDR2 YYEEEE, per germline. Trimming left V 2 bases short and J 2 bases short, with 10 bases between. The CDR3 spells CASSFLSGQETQYF. The CDR3 nucleotides read TGTGCCAGCAGCTTCTTATCAGGTCAAGAGACCCAGTACTTC.

This clone was seen only once. V is TRBV24-1 and J is TRBJ2-1, with D perhaps TRBD2 (7 bases). CDR3 size: 13 residues. Germline V lookup: CDR1 KGHDR, CDR2 SFDVKD. Trimming cost V 6 bases and J 9 bases, with 14 bases left between them. The CDR3 nucleotides are TGTGCCACCAGTAAAGGGGGGGCGGGTGAGCAGTTCTTC. Amino acid sequence: CATSKGGAGEQFF.

CDR3 in amino acids: CASSLDPRLKSNEQYF. In nucleotides, the CDR3 is TGTGCCAGCAGCTTAGATCCCAGGCTAAAAAGCAACGAGCAGTACTTC. The chain employs TRBV11-2 and TRBJ2-7; D not certain. Germline CDR1 is SGHAT and CDR2 is FQNNGV. V was clipped by 0 bases and J by 5 bases, with 17 bases between them. CDR3 length: 16 amino acids.

This chain uses TRBV9 with TRBJ2-3; tentatively, D is TRBD1 (5 bases). V was clipped by 0 bases and J by 2 bases, with 10 bases between them. This CDR3 has 15 amino acids. Per the germline V gene, CDR1 is SGDLS and CDR2 is YYNGEE. The CDR3 DNA reads as TGTGCCAGCAGCGTAGCGCAGGGCACCACAGATACGCAGTATTTT. Translated, it gives CASSVAQGTTDTQYF.

The CDR3 bases are TGTGCTAGCTCTGCGGGGGCGACGAACACCGGGGAGCTGTTTTTT. This encodes CASSAGATNTGELFF. V is TRBV12-5 and J is TRBJ2-2, with TRBD2 as a possible D gene (7 bases). The CDR3 totals 15 residues. Germline V gene sequence: CDR1 LGHNT, CDR2 FRNRAP. V lost 9 bases and J 0 bases, leaving 14 bases between the germline ends.

V gene TRBV7-3 combines with J gene TRBJ1-2, with a possible D match to TRBD1 (5 bases). Deletions cut 5 bases from V and 2 bases from J, with 30 bases between. The CDR3 is 20 amino acids. CDR1 and CDR2 from the germline V gene are SGHTA and FQGTGA. Written as DNA, the CDR3 is TGTGCCAGCAGCCGCAAGCTCGCGGCGCAGGGCCTGGGGCGCAACTATGGCTACACCTTC. Encoded protein: CASSRKLAAQGLGRNYGYTF.

The chain combines TRBV15 with TRBJ1-1, with 7 nucleotides matching TRBD1. Trimming at V came to 1 base and at J to 11 bases, leaving 10 bases not matched to a gene. The CDR3 sequence is 14 residues long. Germline lookup yields CDR1 LNHNV and CDR2 YYDKDF (reference sequence). The CDR3 DNA reads as TGTGCCACCAGCAGAGCCGGGGACAGTTCTCGGGCTTTCTTT. Encoded protein: CATSRAGDSSRAFF. The entire variable domain, with the rest obtained from reference TRBV15 and TRBJ1-1, is as follows: DAMVIQNPRYQVTQFGKPVTLSCSQTLNHNVMYWYQQKSSQAPKLLFHYYDKDFNNEADTPDNFQSRRPNTSFCFLDIRSPGLGDTAMYLCATSRAGDSSRAFFGQGTRLTVV.

The V call is TRBV19, the J call TRBJ1-4; D ambiguous. The V end was cut by 6 bases, the J end by 0 bases, with 14 bases between. This CDR3 is 16 amino acids long. CDR1 is LNHDA, CDR2 SQIVND, per germline (reference sequence). Here the CDR3 DNA reads TGTGCCAGTAGCCCGGGAGACGTTGCAACTAATGAAAAACTGTTTTTT. Amino acid sequence: CASSPGDVATNEKLFF.

The rearrangement uses TRBV10-2 and TRBJ2-3; a weak D match, TRBD2 (5 bases). This CDR3 region has 18 residues. The germline V and J ends were trimmed by 6 bases and 0 bases, with 22 bases remaining between them. CDR1 is WSHSY and CDR2 is SAAADI in the germline V gene. The CDR3 reads CASRSGYGFLGSTDTQYF. The CDR3 region has the DNA TGCGCCAGCAGATCGGGATACGGATTTTTGGGTAGCACAGATACGCAGTATTTT.

This clone was recorded only once. The CDR3 nucleotides read TGTGCCAGCTCCTTAGAGGGCTTTGTGAATTCACCCCTCCACTTT. Protein product: CASSLEGFVNSPLHF. The V call is TRBV6-5, the J call TRBJ1-6; no reliable D call. Trimming took 8 bases from V and 7 from J, leaving 18 bases between them. Germline V gives CDR1 MNHEY, CDR2 SVGAGI. CDR3 size: 15 residues.

The V and J genes are TRBV6-5 and TRBJ2-5; 8 bases fit TRBD2. Germline V gives CDR1 MNHEY, CDR2 SVGAGI. CDR3 size: 15 residues. Trimming took 10 bases from V and 4 from J; bases not matched to a gene: 14. The CDR3 protein is CATARNGGAGETQYF. DNA for the CDR3: TGTGCCACCGCCAGGAACGGGGGGGCAGGAGAGACCCAGTACTTC.

This clone was detected a few times. The chain has TRBV18 and TRBJ1-4, with TRBD1 as a possible D gene (5 bases). The CDR3 has 15 residues. CDR1 is KGHSH, CDR2 LQKENI, per germline. V lost 2 bases and J lost 7, with 14 bases in between. This CDR3 is CASSPGGVHGEKLFF. The DNA for the CDR3 is TGTGCCAGCTCACCAGGAGGGGTGCATGGTGAAAAACTGTTTTTT.

To note about this clone: Other DNA sequences in this specimen translate into the identical CDR3. The CDR3 spells CASSGGRNTEAFF. The CDR3 region has the DNA TGTGCCAGCAGTGGGGGCCGGAACACTGAAGCTTTCTTT. The chain carries TRBV2 and TRBJ1-1; D is possibly TRBD1 (5 bases). Trimming took off 4 bases at V and 1 base at J, with 7 bases between the two ends. The CDR3 spans 13 residues. Germline assignment: CDR1 SNHLY and CDR2 FYNNEI. The full variable domain, rest sourced from reference TRBV2 and TRBJ1-1, is EPEVTQTPSHQVTQMGQEVILRCVPISNHLYFYWYRQILGQKVEFLVSFYNNEISEKSEIFDDQFSVERPDGSNFTLKIRSTKLEDSAMYFCASSGGRNTEAFFGQGTRLTVV.

This clone has a single count. The chain recombines TRBV27 with TRBJ1-2; D is ambiguous. The CDR3 runs 13 residues. CDR1 is MNHEY and CDR2 is SMNVEV in the germline V gene (reference sequence). Trimming removed 3 bases from V and 4 bases from J, with 9 bases in between. CDR3 sequence: CASSFWAGYGYTF. The DNA for the CDR3 is TGTGCCAGCAGTTTTTGGGCAGGCTATGGCTACACCTTC.

The chain is built from TRBV18 and TRBJ2-5, with 11 bases lining up with TRBD2. Germline-derived CDR1 and CDR2 are KGHSH and LQKENI. CDR3 size: 15 residues. V was clipped by 1 base and J by 5 bases; unmatched bases: 3. CDR3 DNA sequence: TGTGCCAGCTCACCACTACTAGCGGGGGCGGAGACCCAGTACTTC. Its translation: CASSPLLAGAETQYF.

This clone was seen more than once but under ten times. The V call is TRBV7-2, the J call TRBJ1-2, with 8 positions matching TRBD1. Losses at the gene ends were 1 base for V and 6 bases for J; bases not matched to a gene: 10. CDR3 length equals 16 residues. CDR1 and CDR2 from the germline V gene are SGHTA and FQGNSA. CDR3: CASSLGRNQGADGYTF. The CDR3 DNA follows: TGTGCCAGCAGCTTAGGTCGAAATCAGGGGGCCGATGGCTACACCTTC. Together with reference TRBV7-2 and TRBJ1-2, the CDR3 gives the full variable domain: GAGVSQSPSNKVTEKGKDVELRCDPISGHTALYWYRQSLGQGLEFLIYFQGNSAPDKSGLPSDRFSAERTGGSVSTLTIQRTQQEDSAVYLCASSLGRNQGADGYTFGSGTRLTVV.